These T cell receptor beta chains were read from a single sample in a study of prognosis after radiotherapy for stage I lung cancer. Each CDR3 protein gets one entry after TCRdb re-called the multiplex PCR reads with MiXCR. The table includes 12,000 or so distinct CDR3 sequences, just over 35% detected once. The material sequenced was PBMCs, taken before or after stereotactic body radiation therapy (not recorded which). The receptor source for this set is a donor over 45 with non-small cell lung cancer. CDR3s include the opening cysteine and the closing phenylalanine or tryptophan. D genes are given only for firm matches. Part of the rows lack a size; the others show once, few, many or a class for expanded clones.

D	V	J	size	DNA	CDR3
TRBD1	TRBV30	TRBJ2-2	.	TGTGCCTGGGCGGACAGGGGGCTGGGAGAGCTGTTTTTT	CAWADRGLGELFF
TRBD2	TRBV11-2	TRBJ2-3	many	TGTGCCAGCAGCTTTATAGCGGGAGCAGGAGATACGCAGTATTTT	CASSFIAGAGDTQYF
TRBD2	TRBV28	TRBJ2-1	medium-sized	TGTGCCAGCAGTTTAGATCCCCTACTAGCGGAGATGAGCTCCTACAATGAGCAGTTCTTC	CASSLDPLLAEMSSYNEQFF
.	TRBV2	TRBJ2-1	once	TGTGCCAGCAAGGAGTGTATCGGGCACTACAATGAGCAGTTCTTC	CASKECIGHYNEQFF
.	TRBV5-1	TRBJ2-1	many	TGCGCCAGCAGTCGCGACTCAGGGGAGCAGTTCTTC	CASSRDSGEQFF
.	TRBV20-1	TRBJ2-6	.	TGCAGTGCATATCGTGGGGGCTCTGGGGCCAACGTCCTGACTTTC	CSAYRGGSGANVLTF
TRBD1	TRBV6-1	TRBJ1-1	.	TGTGTCAGCACGACAGGGATCGAAGCTTTCTTT	CVSTTGIEAFF
.	TRBV6-5	TRBJ2-1	many	TGTGCCAGCAGTTACCGTCCAACATACAATGAGCAGTTCTTC	CASSYRPTYNEQFF
.	TRBV14	TRBJ1-2	once	TGTGCCAGCAGCCATAAGGGGCCACGTTCCACCTTC	CASSHKGPRSTF
TRBD2	TRBV5-1	TRBJ2-5	many	TGCGCCAGCAGCTTGGTAGCGGGGGCGGAGACCCAGTACTTC	CASSLVAGAETQYF